Sequencing of this T cell receptor beta chain was carried out in a study of cytomegalovirus exposure and HLA in healthy donors. Use of 60 Vbeta and 13 Jbeta primers characterized the PCR. Some clones are missing from TCRdb's copy, which holds only in-frame ones; the method was immunoSEQ multiplex PCR. The sample shows 180,000 or so clones, about 79% of them seen only once. The table lists this clone with a count of one. The CDR3 extends over 16 amino acids. V was cut by 6 bases and J by 3 bases, with 20 bases left in between. Sequencing used PBMCs. The V call is TRBV23-1, the J call TRBJ1-2; D possibly corresponds to TRBD1 (5 bases). TRBV23-1 is assigned to the ORF class and has an uncertain function. The sequence derives from a female donor in good health and CMV-seronegative. DNA of the CDR3: TGCGCCAGCAGGCAAGGGGTAGGGGATAGACACTATGGCTACACCTTC. Its translation is CASRQGVGDRHYGYTF.